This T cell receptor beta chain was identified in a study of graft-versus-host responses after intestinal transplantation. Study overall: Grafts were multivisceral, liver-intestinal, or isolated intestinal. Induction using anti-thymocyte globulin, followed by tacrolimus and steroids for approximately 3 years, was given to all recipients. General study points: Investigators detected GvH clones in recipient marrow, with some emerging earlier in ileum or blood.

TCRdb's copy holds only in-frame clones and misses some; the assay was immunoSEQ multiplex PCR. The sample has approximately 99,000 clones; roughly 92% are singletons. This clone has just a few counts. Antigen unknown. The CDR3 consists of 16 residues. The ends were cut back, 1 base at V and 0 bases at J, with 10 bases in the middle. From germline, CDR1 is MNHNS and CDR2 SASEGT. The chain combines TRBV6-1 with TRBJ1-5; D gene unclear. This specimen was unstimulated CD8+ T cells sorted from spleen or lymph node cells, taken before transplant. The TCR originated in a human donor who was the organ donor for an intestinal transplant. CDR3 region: CASSEGGFNSNQPQHF. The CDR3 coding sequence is TGTGCCAGCAGTGAAGGAGGGTTCAATAGCAATCAGCCCCAGCATTTT.